The entry that follows covers one T cell receptor beta chain sequence. Sequencing was performed with immunoSEQ multiplex PCR; in TCRdb, only in-frame clones are kept and a portion is missing. The sample lists approximately 64,000 clones, about 90% seen once, with more than 4.5% in the top ten. The sample is drawn from a study of technical replicates of blood from several donors. Trimming stripped 0 bases from V and 6 bases from J, with 19 bases between. The germline gives CDR1 SGHRS, CDR2 YFSETQ. CDR3 size: 16 residues. J is TRBJ2-7 and V is TRBV5-1, with D maybe TRBD1 (6 bases). The receptor's source is a human donor in good health. Some clones in this sample may be carry-over from other donors' samples. Sequenced material: PBMCs. The CDR3 here is CASSLGGSQGSVEQYF. The CDR3, as DNA: TGCGCCAGCAGCTTGGGAGGTAGCCAGGGGTCAGTCGAGCAGTACTTC.